This TCR beta chain was found in a study of T cell repertoires in cytomegalovirus infection. Study-level background: Carrying CMV and the relevant HLA type showed in public TCR beta signatures.

Comment on this clonotype: Its antigen remains unidentified.

The CDR3 is 14 amino acids. From germline, CDR1 is SGHAT and CDR2 FQNNGV. V lost 5 bases, J lost 5 bases, and 14 bases lay in between. Whole-study findings and limits: Cumulative public TCR beta family frequency identified CMV carriers with the relevant HLA. HLA-C-restricted CMV-specific TCR beta clonotypes were dominant in the ex vivo response.

TCRdb fed the reads into MiXCR, producing one record per CDR3 protein. Among 350,000 to 450,000 distinct CDR3 sequences listed, 15% to 20% were seen once. The TCR was taken from a human donor in good health (CMV status not recorded). Some clones in this sample may be carry-over from other donors' samples. The chain has TRBV11-2 and TRBJ2-3; possible D gene TRBD2, 5 bases. Sequenced input: PBMCs. CDR3 amino acids: CASSPRRRLDTQYF. Written as DNA, the CDR3 is TGTGCCAGCAGCCCTCGGAGGCGTCTAGATACGCAGTATTTT.